This TCR beta chain was sequenced during a study of CD8+CD57+ T cells in acquired aplastic anemia. Findings and limits, study-wide: Under 35 was the count of CD8+ CDR3 sequences that patients shared with controls.

Sequencing involved patients with CD8+CD57+ cell expansion previously shown by flow cytometry. CDR3 and TCR beta VDJ profiling relied on a genomic DNA template. TCRdb redid the calling of the reads with MiXCR, one entry per CDR3 protein. Of roughly 220,000 distinct CDR3 sequences listed, about 60% were seen once; the top ten hold around three fifths. Germline V gene sequence: CDR1 DFQATT, CDR2 SNEGSKA (reference sequence). This CDR3 spans 10 amino acids. This clonotype showed up many times. Its cognate antigen is unknown. At one of its ends the junction is not consistent with the germline gene, which may arise from a read error.

Sequences were obtained from sorted CD4+, CD8+, or CD8+CD57+ T cells (not recorded which) from PBMCs. This chain connects TRBV20-1 to TRBJ1-2; TRBD1 matches 7 bases. The sequence was collected from a human donor with aplastic anemia. The CDR3 DNA reads as TGCAGTGCTAGACCTGAGACAGGGTTTTTC. This codes for CSARPETGFF.